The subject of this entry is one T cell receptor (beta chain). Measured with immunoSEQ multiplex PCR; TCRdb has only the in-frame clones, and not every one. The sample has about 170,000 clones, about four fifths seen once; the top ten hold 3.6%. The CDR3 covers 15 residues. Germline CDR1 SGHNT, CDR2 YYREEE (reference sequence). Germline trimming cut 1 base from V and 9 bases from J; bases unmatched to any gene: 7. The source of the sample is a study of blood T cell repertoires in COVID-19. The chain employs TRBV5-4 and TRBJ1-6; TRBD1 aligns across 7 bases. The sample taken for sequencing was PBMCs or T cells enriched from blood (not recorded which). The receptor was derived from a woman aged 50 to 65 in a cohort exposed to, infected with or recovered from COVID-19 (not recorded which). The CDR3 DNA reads TGTGCCAGCAGCTTGCGTGGCAGGGGGACTTCACCCCTCCACTTT. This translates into CASSLRGRGTSPLHF. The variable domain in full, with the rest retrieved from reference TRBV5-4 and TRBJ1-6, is ETGVTQSPTHLIKTRGQQVTLRCSSQSGHNTVSWYQQALGQGPQFIFQYYREEENGRGNFPPRFSGLQFPNYSSELNVNALELDDSALYLCASSLRGRGTSPLHFGNGTRLTVT.